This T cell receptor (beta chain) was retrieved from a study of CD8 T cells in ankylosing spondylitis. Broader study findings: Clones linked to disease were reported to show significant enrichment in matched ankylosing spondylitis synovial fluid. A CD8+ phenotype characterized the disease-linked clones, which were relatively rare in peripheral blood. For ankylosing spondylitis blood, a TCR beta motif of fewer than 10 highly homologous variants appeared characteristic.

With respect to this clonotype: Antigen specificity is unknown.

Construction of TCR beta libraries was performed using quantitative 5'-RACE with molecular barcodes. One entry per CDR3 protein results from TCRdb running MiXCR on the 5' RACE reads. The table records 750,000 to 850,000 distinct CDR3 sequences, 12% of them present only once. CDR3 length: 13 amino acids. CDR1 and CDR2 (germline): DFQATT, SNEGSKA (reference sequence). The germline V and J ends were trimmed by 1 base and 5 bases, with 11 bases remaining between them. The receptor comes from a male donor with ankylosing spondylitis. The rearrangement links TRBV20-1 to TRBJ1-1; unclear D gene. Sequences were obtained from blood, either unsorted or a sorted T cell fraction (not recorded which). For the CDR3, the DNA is TGCAGTGCTAGAGTGTTAAGGGAGACTGAAGCTTTCTTT. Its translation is CSARVLRETEAFF.